The next 18 T cell receptor beta chains were all read from a single sample in a study of response to subunit inactivated influenza vaccine. MiXCR, applied by TCRdb to the RT-PCR reads, yields one record per CDR3 protein. The profile shows 710,000 or so distinct CDR3 sequences, about a sixth of them singletons. The input for sequencing was PBMCs from blood, taken roughly 13 days after vaccination. These receptors were taken from a man between 50 and 59 years old who received an inactivated influenza vaccine.

The chain carries TRBV24-1 and TRBJ2-2; D is unclear. V lost 4 bases and J 1 base, leaving 3 bases between the germline ends. The CDR3 length is 13 residues. CDR1 is KGHDR, CDR2 SFDVKD, per germline. The CDR3 here is CATSERNTGELFF. In nucleotides, the CDR3 is TGTGCCACCAGTGAACGGAACACCGGGGAGCTGTTTTTT.

This clonotype has more than one count but fewer than ten. CDR3 region: CASSMGQGNEQFF. In DNA, the CDR3 is TGCGCCAGCAGTATGGGACAGGGCAATGAGCAGTTCTTC. The chain combines TRBV5-1 with TRBJ2-1; 9 bases fit TRBD1. With 5 bases clipped from V and 6 bases from J, the junction kept 3 bases outside the gene matches. Germline V lookup: CDR1 SGHRS, CDR2 YFSETQ. The CDR3 covers 13 residues.

There are a few counts of this clonotype. The V call is TRBV3-1, the J call TRBJ2-5, with D unclear. The V gene's germline CDR1 is LGHDT and CDR2 YNNKEL (reference sequence). V was pared by 4 bases and J by 3 bases, with 12 bases between. The CDR3 loop spans 14 amino acids. The CDR3 nucleotides read TGTGCCAGCAGCCTCGGATCAACCGAAGAGACCCAGTACTTC. Encoded protein: CASSLGSTEETQYF.

This clonotype was observed at least ten times. V usage is TRBV7-8 and J usage is TRBJ2-7; D tentatively fits TRBD1 or TRBD2 (6 bases each). The CDR3 runs 15 residues. Trimming removed 2 bases at V and 7 bases at J, with 18 bases between. Germline CDR1 SGHVS, CDR2 FQNEAQ. As DNA, the CDR3 is TGTGCCAGCAGCTTAATAGTGTCGGGGGCTGGGGAGCAGTACTTC. Translation gives CASSLIVSGAGEQYF.

This clonotype was counted ten times or more. The V gene is TRBV5-6, the J gene TRBJ2-7; weak D call: TRBD1 (6 bases). The CDR3 length is 15 residues. The ends were cut back, 6 bases at V and 2 bases at J, with 18 bases in the middle. Per germline, CDR1 SGHDT and CDR2 YYEEEE. For the CDR3, the DNA is TGTGCCAGCACCAACAGGGACGGAGCGACCTACGAGCAGTACTTC. Encoded protein: CASTNRDGATYEQYF.

This clonotype was seen a handful of times. The CDR3 region has the DNA TGCAGCGTCTCTCAGGGGGTAGGCAAAAACATTCAGTACTTC. Amino acid sequence: CSVSQGVGKNIQYF. The chain employs TRBV29-1 and TRBJ2-4; 7 bases match TRBD1. Germline assignment: CDR1 SQVTM and CDR2 ANQGSEA. The CDR3 contains 14 residues. V was pared by 6 bases and J by 3 bases, with 8 bases of the junction left unmatched.

The chain combines TRBV29-1 with TRBJ2-3; 7 bases fit TRBD2. V trimming: 7 bases; J trimming: 4 bases; junction bases outside the gene matches: 17. CDR1 SQVTM and CDR2 ANQGSEA come from the germline V gene. This CDR3 has 16 residues. CDR3 nucleotide sequence: TGCAGCGCCGATGAGATCGCGGGAGAACGGTCAGATACGCAGTATTTT. Translation: CSADEIAGERSDTQYF.

CDR3 protein: CASSLMRVPYEQYF. Written as DNA, the CDR3 is TGTGCCAGCAGTTTAATGAGGGTCCCCTACGAGCAGTACTTC. The chain recombines TRBV28 with TRBJ2-7; perhaps TRBD2 as D (5 bases). Per the germline V gene, CDR1 is MDHEN and CDR2 is SYDVKM. Trimming cost V 2 bases and J 2 bases, with 10 bases left between them. CDR3 length: 14 amino acids.

J is TRBJ2-3 and V is TRBV6-2 or TRBV6-3; no reliable D call. Germline-derived CDR1 and CDR2 are MNHEY and SVGEGT. The length of the CDR3 is 11 residues. Trimming removed 6 bases at V and 7 bases at J, with 8 bases between. The CDR3 bases are TGTGCCAGCAGACTACAATATACGCAGTATTTT. Its protein product is CASRLQYTQYF.

The rearrangement joins TRBV6-1 to TRBJ2-7; 7 bases align to TRBD1. In germline, CDR1 is MNHNS, CDR2 SASEGT. The V segment lost 2 bases and the J segment 7 bases; nucleotides outside the gene matches: 8. The CDR3 consists of 14 residues. The CDR3 bases are TGTGCCAGCAGTGAAATAAAGGGGGCAGGGGAGCAGTACTTC. Translating gives CASSEIKGAGEQYF.

V and J are TRBV29-1 and TRBJ2-3; 9 nucleotides match TRBD2. The germline V gene has CDR1 SQVTM and CDR2 ANQGSEA. This CDR3 has 14 amino acids. V lost 4 bases to trimming and J lost 2 bases; unmatched junction nucleotides: 4. The CDR3 bases are TGCAGCGTTGGAGCGGGGGGAATCACAGATACGCAGTATTTT. Translation: CSVGAGGITDTQYF.

V gene TRBV5-1 combines with J gene TRBJ2-1, with D unresolved. The germline gives CDR1 SGHRS, CDR2 YFSETQ. V gave up 0 bases and J gave up 4 bases, with 8 bases separating them. This CDR3 has 14 residues. CDR3 DNA sequence: TGCGCCAGCAGCTTGGCTGACCTATACAATGAGCAGTTCTTC. This gives the protein CASSLADLYNEQFF.

V and J are TRBV4-3 and TRBJ1-2; D unclear. The CDR3 has 14 amino acids. The germline gives CDR1 LGHNA, CDR2 YSLEER. Trimming removed 5 bases from V and 1 base from J, with 11 bases in between. This CDR3 reads CASSTNPFNYGYTF. CDR3 bases: TGCGCCAGCAGCACTAATCCTTTTAACTATGGCTACACCTTC.

This clonotype has just a few counts. Here the CDR3 reads CASSITGAHTGELFF. In DNA, the CDR3 is TGTGCCAGCAGCATCACAGGGGCGCATACCGGGGAGCTGTTTTTT. This sequence joins TRBV7-8 and TRBJ2-2; 7 nucleotides agree with TRBD1. V was clipped by 5 bases and J by 5 bases; unmatched bases: 8. The CDR3 extends over 15 amino acids. The germline gives CDR1 SGHVS, CDR2 FQNEAQ.

This clonotype was found a few times. This rearrangement joins TRBV5-6 to TRBJ1-6, with 8 bases that match TRBD1. Germline V gene lookup returns CDR1 SGHDT and CDR2 YYEEEE. V was pared by 0 bases and J by 6 bases, with 5 bases of the junction left unmatched. The CDR3 loop spans 16 amino acids. Written as DNA, the CDR3 is TGTGCCAGCAGCTTGGGCTTGGACAGGGCTAATTCACCCCTCCACTTT. As protein: CASSLGLDRANSPLHF.

This sequence joins TRBV7-6 and TRBJ2-1; TRBD2 matches at 7 bases. TRBJ2-7 matches the DNA end more closely, so the J call is doubtful. The CDR3 covers 15 residues. Germline V CDR1 and CDR2: SGHVS, FNYEAQ. This CDR3 reads CASSSDGREYNEQYF. The CDR3 DNA follows: TGTGCCAGCAGCTCGGACGGGCGGGAGTACAATGAGCAGTACTTC.

The gene calls are TRBV20-1 and TRBJ1-1; D is possibly TRBD1 (5 bases). This CDR3 spans 13 amino acids. Trimming left V 3 bases short and J 3 bases short, with 11 bases between. Germline CDR1 DFQATT, CDR2 SNEGSKA (reference sequence). In DNA form, the CDR3 reads TGCAGTGCTAGGAGGAGCAGGGACACTGAAGCTTTCTTT. It encodes CSARRSRDTEAFF.

This clonotype was seen more than once but under ten times. The rearrangement joins TRBV6-1 to TRBJ2-1; tentatively, D is TRBD1 or TRBD2 (6 bases each). The CDR3 sequence is 15 residues long. Trimming removed 5 bases from V and 4 bases from J, with 15 bases in between. Per germline, CDR1 MNHNS and CDR2 SASEGT. CDR3 DNA sequence: TGTGCCAGCAGTCCCAACGGGGGCTTGTACAATGAGCAGTTCTTC. Its protein product is CASSPNGGLYNEQFF.